This T cell receptor beta chain stems from a study of T cell responses to AZD1222 COVID-19 vaccine. General study results and limits: Seropositive status at baseline applied to only five to seven AZD1222 recipients. Two AZD1222 administrations were followed by greater Spike-specific TCR breadth and depth.

Second-dose recipients at about 4 or about 12 weeks were treated as one pooled group. A single count supports this clone. Its target is not known. TCRdb keeps only in-frame clones here, not all; method: immunoSEQ multiplex PCR. The table includes under 150,000 clones, approximately 90% detected once. The CDR3 extends over 12 amino acids. V was trimmed by 3 bases and J by 6 bases, leaving 6 bases between them. CDR1 SNHLY and CDR2 FYNNEI come from the germline V gene. The material was peripheral blood, obtained 28 days after the second AZD1222 dose. The chain recombines TRBV2 with TRBJ1-5; D is undetermined. This sequence was found in an adult who received the AZD1222 COVID-19 vaccine. The CDR3 region is CASSDQLQPQHF. The DNA of the CDR3 is TGTGCCAGCAGTGATCAGCTTCAGCCCCAGCATTTT. Variable domain in full (rest from reference TRBV2 and TRBJ1-5): EPEVTQTPSHQVTQMGQEVILRCVPISNHLYFYWYRQILGQKVEFLVSFYNNEISEKSEIFDDQFSVERPDGSNFTLKIRSTKLEDSAMYFCASSDQLQPQHFGDGTRLSIL.